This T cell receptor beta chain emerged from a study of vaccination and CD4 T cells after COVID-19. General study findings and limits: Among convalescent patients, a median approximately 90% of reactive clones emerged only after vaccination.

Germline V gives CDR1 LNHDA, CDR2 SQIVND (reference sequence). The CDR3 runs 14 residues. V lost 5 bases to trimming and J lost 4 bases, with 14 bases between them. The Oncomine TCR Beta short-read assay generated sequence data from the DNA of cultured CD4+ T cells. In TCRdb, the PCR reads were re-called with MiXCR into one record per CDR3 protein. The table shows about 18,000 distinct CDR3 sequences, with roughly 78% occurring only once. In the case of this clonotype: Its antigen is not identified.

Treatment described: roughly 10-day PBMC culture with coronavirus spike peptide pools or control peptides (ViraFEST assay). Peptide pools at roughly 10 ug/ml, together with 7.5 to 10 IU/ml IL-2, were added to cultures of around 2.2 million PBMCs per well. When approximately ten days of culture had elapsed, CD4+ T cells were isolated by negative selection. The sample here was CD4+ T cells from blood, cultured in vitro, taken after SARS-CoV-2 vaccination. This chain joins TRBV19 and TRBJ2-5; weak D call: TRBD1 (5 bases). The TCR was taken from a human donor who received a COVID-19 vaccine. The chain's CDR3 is CASSFMTDRETQYF. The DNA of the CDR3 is TGTGCCAGTAGTTTCATGACAGACCGAGAGACCCAGTACTTC. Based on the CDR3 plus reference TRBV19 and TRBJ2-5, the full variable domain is DGGITQSPKYLFRKEGQNVTLSCEQNLNHDAMYWYRQDPGQGLRLIYYSQIVNDFQKGDIAEGYSVSREKKESFPLTVTSAQKNPTAFYLCASSFMTDRETQYFGPGTRLLVL.